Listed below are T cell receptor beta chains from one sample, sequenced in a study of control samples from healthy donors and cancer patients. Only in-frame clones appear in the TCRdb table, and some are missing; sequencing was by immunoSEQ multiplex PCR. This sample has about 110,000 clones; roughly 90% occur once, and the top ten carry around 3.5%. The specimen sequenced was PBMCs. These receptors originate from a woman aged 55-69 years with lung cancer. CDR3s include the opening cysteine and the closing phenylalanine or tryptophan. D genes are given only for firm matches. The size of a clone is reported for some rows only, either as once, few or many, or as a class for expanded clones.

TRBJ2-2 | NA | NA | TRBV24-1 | CATSEDQGVFTGELFF | TGTGCCACCAGTGAGGATCAGGGAGTATTTACCGGGGAGCTGTTTTTT
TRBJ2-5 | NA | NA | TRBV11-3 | CASSPNIRETQYF | TGTGCCAGCAGCCCGAACATCCGGGAGACCCAGTACTTC
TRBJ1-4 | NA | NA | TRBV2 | CASSEQWQENEKLFF | TGTGCCAGCAGTGAGCAATGGCAGGAGAATGAAAAACTGTTTTTT
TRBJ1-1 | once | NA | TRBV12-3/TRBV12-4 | CASSLIGGTEAFF | TGTGCCAGCAGTTTAATAGGGGGCACTGAAGCTTTCTTT
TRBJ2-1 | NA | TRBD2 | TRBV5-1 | CASSRLAGAPYGNEQFF | TGCGCCAGCAGCCGACTAGCGGGAGCGCCCTATGGCAATGAGCAGTTCTTC
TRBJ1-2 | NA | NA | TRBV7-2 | CASSLQATGGYTF | TGTGCCAGCAGCTTGCAGGCCACGGGCGGCTACACCTTC
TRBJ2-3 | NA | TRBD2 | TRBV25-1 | CASSEWASGSQVGQYF | TGTGCCAGCAGTGAATGGGCTAGCGGGAGTCAGGTCGGGCAGTATTTT
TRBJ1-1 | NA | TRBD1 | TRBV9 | CASSLDRGTEAFF | TGTGCCAGCAGCTTGGACAGGGGCACTGAAGCTTTCTTT
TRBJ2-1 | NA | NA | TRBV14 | CASSRGGGNEQFF | TGTGCCAGCAGCCGGGGAGGGGGCAATGAGCAGTTCTTC
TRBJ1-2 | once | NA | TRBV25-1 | CASSDSTEVYGYTF | TGTGCCAGCAGTGATTCAACAGAGGTCTATGGCTACACCTTC
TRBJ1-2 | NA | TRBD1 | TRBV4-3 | CASSHPGGPYGYTF | TGCGCCAGCAGCCACCCAGGGGGCCCATATGGCTACACCTTC
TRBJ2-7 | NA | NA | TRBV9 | CASSVAGTSYEQYF | TGTGCCAGCAGCGTAGCGGGCACCTCCTACGAGCAGTACTTC
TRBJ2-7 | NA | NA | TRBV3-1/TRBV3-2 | CASSETFRAGLYF | TGTGCCAGCAGCGAGACTTTTAGGGCAGGCCTGTACTTC
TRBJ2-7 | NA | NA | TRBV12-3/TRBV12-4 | CASSSDVTYEQYF | TGTGCCAGCAGTTCCGACGTAACCTACGAGCAGTACTTC
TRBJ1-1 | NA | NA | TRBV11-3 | CASSYRGYTEAFF | TGTGCCAGCAGCTATCGGGGGTACACTGAAGCTTTCTTT
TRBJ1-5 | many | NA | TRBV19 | CASRGGEWGQPQHF | TGTGCCAGTAGGGGAGGGGAGTGGGGTCAGCCCCAGCATTTT
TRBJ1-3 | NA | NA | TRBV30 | CAWSVRRSSGNTIYF | TGTGCCTGGAGTGTAAGGCGAAGCTCTGGAAACACCATATATTTT
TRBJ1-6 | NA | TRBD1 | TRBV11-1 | CASSSQGDNSPLHF | TGTGCCAGCAGCTCCCAGGGGGACAATTCACCCCTCCACTTT
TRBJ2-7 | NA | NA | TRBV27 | CASSRYAGGSDEQYF | TGTGCCAGCAGTAGGTATGCTGGGGGATCGGACGAGCAGTACTTC
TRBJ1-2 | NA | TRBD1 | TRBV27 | CASSHRTGDGYTF | TGTGCCAGCAGTCACCGCACAGGGGATGGCTACACCTTC
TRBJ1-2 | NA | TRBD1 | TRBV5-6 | CASSLGQGDGYTF | TGTGCCAGCAGCTTGGGACAGGGGGATGGCTACACCTTC
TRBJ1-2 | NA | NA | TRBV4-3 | CASSQEAGSGFYGYTF | TGCGCCAGCAGCCAAGAGGCAGGATCGGGGTTTTATGGCTACACCTTC
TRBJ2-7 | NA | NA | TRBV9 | CASSVGASYEQYF | TGTGCCAGCAGCGTAGGAGCATCCTACGAGCAGTACTTC
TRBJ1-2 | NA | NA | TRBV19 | CASSFMGSGSGYTF | TGTGCCAGTAGTTTCATGGGTTCAGGGAGTGGCTACACCTTC
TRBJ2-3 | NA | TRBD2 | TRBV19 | CASSTQLAGGYTDTQYF | TGTGCCAGTAGTACCCAACTAGCGGGTGGATACACAGATACGCAGTATTTT
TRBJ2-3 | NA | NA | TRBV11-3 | CASSLEGVRTDTQYF | TGTGCCAGCAGCTTAGAGGGGGTTCGCACAGATACGCAGTATTTT
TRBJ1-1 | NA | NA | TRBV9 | CASSEGTQGTEAFF | TGTGCCAGCAGCGAGGGGACCCAGGGGACTGAAGCTTTCTTT
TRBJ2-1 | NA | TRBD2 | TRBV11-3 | CASSASGRTYNEQFF | TGTGCCAGCAGCGCAAGCGGGAGGACCTACAATGAGCAGTTCTTC
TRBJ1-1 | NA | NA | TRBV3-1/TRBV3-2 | CASSQDRVALLTEAFF | TGTGCCAGCAGCCAAGATCGAGTCGCCCTTCTTACTGAAGCTTTCTTT
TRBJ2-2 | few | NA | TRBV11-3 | CASSFKLGELFF | TGTGCCAGCAGCTTCAAGTTAGGGGAGCTGTTTTTT
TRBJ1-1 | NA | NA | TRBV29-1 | CSAQEGGGNTEAFF | TGCAGCGCCCAAGAAGGGGGGGGAAACACTGAAGCTTTCTTT
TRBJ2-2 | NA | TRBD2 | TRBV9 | CASSVDPVPGGTGELFF | TGTGCCAGCAGCGTAGACCCAGTCCCGGGAGGAACCGGGGAGCTGTTTTTT
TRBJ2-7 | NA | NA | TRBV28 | CASSSWGATYEQYF | TGTGCCAGCAGCTCCTGGGGAGCAACCTACGAGCAGTACTTC
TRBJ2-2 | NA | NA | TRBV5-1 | CASSLAPNTGELFF | TGCGCCAGCAGCTTAGCACCCAACACCGGGGAGCTGTTTTTT
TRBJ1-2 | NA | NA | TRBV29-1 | CSVVVDFTNYGYTF | TGCAGCGTTGTGGTAGACTTTACTAACTATGGCTACACCTTC
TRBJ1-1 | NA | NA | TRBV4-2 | CASSQGGRGNTEAFF | TGTGCCAGCAGCCAGGGGGGCAGGGGGAACACTGAAGCTTTCTTT
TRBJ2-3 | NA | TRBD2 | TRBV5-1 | CASSVSTSGSTDTQYF | TGCGCCAGCAGCGTCTCAACTAGCGGGAGCACAGATACGCAGTATTTT
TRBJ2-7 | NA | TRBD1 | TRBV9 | CASSPGQGISYEQYF | TGTGCCAGCAGTCCGGGACAGGGCATTTCCTACGAGCAGTACTTC
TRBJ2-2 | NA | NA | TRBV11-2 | CASTLSEGTGELFF | TGTGCCAGCACCCTTAGCGAGGGCACCGGGGAGCTGTTTTTT
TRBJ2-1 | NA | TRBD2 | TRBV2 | CASKQTSGASGEQFF | TGTGCCAGCAAGCAGACTAGCGGGGCTTCCGGCGAGCAGTTCTTC
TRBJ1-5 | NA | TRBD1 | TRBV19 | CASRTGFYQPQHF | TGTGCCAGTAGGACAGGGTTTTATCAGCCCCAGCATTTT
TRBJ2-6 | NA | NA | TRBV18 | CASSPNQIVGSGANVLTF | TGTGCCAGCTCACCAAACCAGATAGTGGGCTCTGGGGCCAACGTCCTGACTTTC
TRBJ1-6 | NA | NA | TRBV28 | CASSPPEGIRHNSPLHF | TGTGCCAGCAGTCCCCCCGAAGGGATAAGACATAATTCACCCCTCCACTTT
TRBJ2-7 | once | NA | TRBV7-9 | CASSSGAHVYEQYF | TGTGCCAGCAGCTCCGGGGCCCACGTCTACGAGCAGTACTTC
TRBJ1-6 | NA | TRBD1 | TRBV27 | CASSLSIRQGDSPLHF | TGTGCCAGCAGTTTATCAATCAGACAGGGTGATTCACCCCTCCACTTT
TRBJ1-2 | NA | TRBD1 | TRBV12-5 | CASGSQGGGQGYGYTF | TGTGCTAGTGGTTCGCAGGGGGGCGGACAGGGCTATGGCTACACCTTC
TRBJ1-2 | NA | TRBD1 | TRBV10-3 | CAISENRGKNYGYTF | TGTGCCATCAGTGAAAACAGGGGGAAAAACTATGGCTACACCTTC
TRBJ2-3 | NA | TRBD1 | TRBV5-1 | CASSSGQRETDTQYF | TGCGCCAGCAGCTCGGGACAGAGAGAAACAGATACGCAGTATTTT
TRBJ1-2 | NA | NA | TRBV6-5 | CASTRAGHGYTF | TGTGCCAGCACTAGGGCAGGCCATGGCTACACCTTC
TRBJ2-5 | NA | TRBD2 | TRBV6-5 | CASSPGGLGETQYF | TGTGCCAGCAGCCCGGGGGGGCTAGGAGAGACCCAGTACTTC
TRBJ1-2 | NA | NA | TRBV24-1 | CATSDLPGGGYTF | TGTGCCACCAGTGATTTGCCGGGAGGGGGCTACACCTTC
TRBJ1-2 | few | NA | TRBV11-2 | CASSFNRVQGYTF | TGTGCCAGCAGCTTTAACAGGGTACAAGGCTACACCTTC
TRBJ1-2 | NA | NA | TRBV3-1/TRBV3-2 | CASSQGPTPTGYTF | TGTGCCAGCAGCCAGGGACCCACCCCGACGGGCTACACCTTC
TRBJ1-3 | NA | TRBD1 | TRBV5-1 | CASSLEGTGGNTIYF | TGCGCCAGCAGCTTGGAAGGGACAGGGGGAAACACCATATATTTT
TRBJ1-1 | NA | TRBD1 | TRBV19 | CASSIGDRGTEAFF | TGTGCCAGTAGTATAGGGGACAGGGGTACTGAAGCTTTCTTT
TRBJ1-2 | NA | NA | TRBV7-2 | CASSLDAGMRGYTF | TGTGCCAGCAGCTTAGATGCGGGGATGCGTGGCTACACCTTC
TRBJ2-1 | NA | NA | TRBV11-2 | CASSLGNVYNEQFF | TGTGCCAGCAGCCTAGGGAACGTTTACAATGAGCAGTTCTTC
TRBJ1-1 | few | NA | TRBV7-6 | CASSLYGTEAFF | TGTGCCAGCAGCTTATACGGCACTGAAGCTTTCTTT
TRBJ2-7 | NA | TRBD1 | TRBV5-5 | CASSSGTGFYEQYF | TGTGCCAGCAGTTCCGGGACAGGGTTCTACGAGCAGTACTTC
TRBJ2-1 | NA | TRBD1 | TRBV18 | CASSPFRDRDYNEQFF | TGTGCCAGCTCACCGTTCCGGGACAGGGATTACAATGAGCAGTTCTTC